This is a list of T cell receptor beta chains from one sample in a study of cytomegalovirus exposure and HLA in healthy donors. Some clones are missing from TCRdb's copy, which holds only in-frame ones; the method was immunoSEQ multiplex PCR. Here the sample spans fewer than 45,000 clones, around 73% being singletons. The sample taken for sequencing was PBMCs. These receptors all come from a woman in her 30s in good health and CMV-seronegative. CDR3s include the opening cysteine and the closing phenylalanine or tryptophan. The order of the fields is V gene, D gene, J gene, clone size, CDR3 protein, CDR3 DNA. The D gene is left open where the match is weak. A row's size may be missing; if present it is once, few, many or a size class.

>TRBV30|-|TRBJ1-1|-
CAWSVLSNRGSEAFF
TGTGCCTGGAGTGTACTGTCGAATCGCGGTAGTGAAGCTTTCTTT
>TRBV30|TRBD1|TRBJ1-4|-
CAWNRDRGSEKLFF
TGTGCCTGGAACCGGGACAGGGGTAGTGAAAAACTGTTTTTT
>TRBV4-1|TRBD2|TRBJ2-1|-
CASSQGLAGVGNEQFF
TGCGCCAGCAGCCAGGGACTAGCGGGGGTGGGCAATGAGCAGTTCTTC
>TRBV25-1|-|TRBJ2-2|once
CASSEPGTGELFF
TGTGCCAGCAGTGAACCGGGGACCGGGGAGCTGTTTTTT
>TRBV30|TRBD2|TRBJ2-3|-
CAWSFLADSTDTQYF
TGTGCCTGGAGTTTTCTAGCGGACAGCACAGATACGCAGTATTTT
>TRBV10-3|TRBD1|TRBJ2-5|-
CAISAVGRDRGDETQYF
TGTGCCATCAGTGCGGTTGGCCGGGACAGAGGTGACGAGACCCAGTACTTC
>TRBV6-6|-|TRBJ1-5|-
CAARQSTYSNQPQHF
TGTGCCGCACGACAGTCGACTTATAGCAATCAGCCCCAGCATTTT
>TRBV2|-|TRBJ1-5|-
CASTKGWNQPQHF
TGTGCCAGCACAAAGGGGTGGAATCAGCCCCAGCATTTT
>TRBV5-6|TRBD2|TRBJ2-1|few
CASSLAERESDEQFF
TGTGCCAGCAGCTTGGCGGAGCGGGAGTCGGATGAGCAGTTCTTC
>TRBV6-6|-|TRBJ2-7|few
CASTGVSYEQYF
TGTGCCAGCACAGGGGTCTCCTACGAGCAGTACTTC
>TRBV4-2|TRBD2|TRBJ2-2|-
CASSQRAGGPGELFF
TGTGCCAGCAGCCAGCGAGCGGGGGGGCCCGGGGAGCTGTTTTTT
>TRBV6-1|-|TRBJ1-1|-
CASSQWWGNEAEAFF
TGTGCCAGCAGTCAATGGTGGGGCAATGAAGCTGAAGCTTTCTTT
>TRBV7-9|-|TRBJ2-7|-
CASSDSSYEQYF
TGTGCCAGCAGCGACAGTTCCTACGAGCAGTACTTC
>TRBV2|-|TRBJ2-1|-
CASSLWEASYNEQFF
TGTGCCAGCAGTCTCTGGGAGGCGTCCTACAATGAGCAGTTCTTC
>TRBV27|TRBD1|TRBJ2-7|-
CASSLLRQGGYEQYF
TGTGCCAGCAGCCTCCTCCGACAGGGTGGATACGAGCAGTACTTC
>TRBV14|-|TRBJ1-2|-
CASSPGGQGSGYTF
TGTGCCAGCAGCCCGGGCGGGCAGGGGAGTGGCTACACCTTC
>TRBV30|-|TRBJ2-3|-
CAWSVRGSDTQYF
TGTGCCTGGAGTGTACGGGGATCAGATACGCAGTATTTT
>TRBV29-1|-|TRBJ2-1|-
CSVATTRDSRFF
TGCAGCGTTGCAACGACTAGGGACAGTCGGTTCTTC
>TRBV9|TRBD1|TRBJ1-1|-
CASSVGRDRSAMNTEAFF
TGTGCCAGCAGCGTAGGGAGGGACAGATCCGCTATGAACACTGAAGCTTTCTTT
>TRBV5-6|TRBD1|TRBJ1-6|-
CASSLAGTGGSPLHF
TGTGCCAGCAGCTTGGCCGGCACAGGGGGTTCACCCCTCCACTTT
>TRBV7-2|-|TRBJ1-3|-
CASSPNGNTIYF
TGTGCCAGCAGCCCGAACGGGAACACCATATATTTT
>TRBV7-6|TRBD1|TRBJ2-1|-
CASSLTRDRGDNEQFF
TGTGCCAGCAGCTTAACCCGGGACAGGGGGGACAATGAGCAGTTCTTC
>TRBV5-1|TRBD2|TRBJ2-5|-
CASSRYSGAEETQYF
TGCGCCAGCAGCAGATATAGCGGGGCGGAAGAGACCCAGTACTTC
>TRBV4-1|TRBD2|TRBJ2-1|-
CASSQPLRREGTRNEQFF
TGCGCCAGCAGCCAACCCCTACGGCGGGAGGGCACACGCAATGAGCAGTTCTTC
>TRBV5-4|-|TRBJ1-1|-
CASSFGTTEAFF
TGTGCCAGCAGCTTCGGGACAACTGAAGCTTTCTTT
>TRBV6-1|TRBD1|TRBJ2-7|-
CASSEATGAFYEQYF
TGTGCCAGCAGTGAGGCGACAGGGGCTTTCTACGAGCAGTACTTC
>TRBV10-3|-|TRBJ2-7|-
CATISGDDPYEQYF
TGTGCCACCATCTCGGGGGACGACCCCTACGAGCAGTACTTC
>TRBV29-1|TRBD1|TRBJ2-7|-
CSGGDRGSYEQYF
TGCAGCGGTGGGGACAGGGGCAGCTACGAGCAGTACTTC
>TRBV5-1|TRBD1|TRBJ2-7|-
CASSLGTGGNEQYF
TGCGCCAGCAGCCTCGGGACAGGGGGCAACGAGCAGTACTTC
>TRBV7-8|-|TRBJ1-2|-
CASSLARFVGRHLNGYTF
TGTGCCAGCAGCTTAGCGAGGTTCGTCGGGAGACATCTAAATGGCTACACCTTC
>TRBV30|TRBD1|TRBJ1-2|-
CAWEGQIYGYTF
TGTGCCTGGGAGGGACAGATCTATGGCTACACCTTC
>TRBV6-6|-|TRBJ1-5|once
CASSYAPTGPNQPQHF
TGTGCCAGCAGTTACGCTCCTACAGGACCCAATCAGCCCCAGCATTTT
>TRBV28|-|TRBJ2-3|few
CASSLFQGTDTQYF
TGTGCCAGCAGTTTATTTCAGGGTACAGATACGCAGTATTTT
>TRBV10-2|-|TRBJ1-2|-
CASSGTDYGYTF
TGCGCCAGCAGTGGGACAGACTATGGCTACACCTTC
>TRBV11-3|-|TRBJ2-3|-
CASSLGITDTQYF
TGTGCCAGCAGCTTAGGTATCACAGATACGCAGTATTTT
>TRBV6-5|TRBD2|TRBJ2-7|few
CASLRAGGPGEQYF
TGTGCCAGCCTCCGGGCGGGAGGGCCGGGTGAGCAGTACTTC
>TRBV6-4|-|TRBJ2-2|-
CASSQGSGHTGELFF
TGTGCCAGCAGTCAGGGGTCTGGTCACACCGGGGAGCTGTTTTTT
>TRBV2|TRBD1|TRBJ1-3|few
CASRSRGQGPRNTIYF
TGTGCCAGCCGATCTAGAGGACAGGGACCGAGAAACACCATATATTTT
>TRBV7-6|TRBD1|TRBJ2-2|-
CASSETGSGELFF
TGTGCCAGCAGCGAGACAGGGTCCGGGGAGCTGTTTTTT
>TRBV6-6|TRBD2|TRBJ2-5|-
CASSTGLAGFRETQYF
TGTGCCAGCAGTACAGGACTAGCGGGGTTCAGGGAGACCCAGTACTTC